This T cell receptor beta chain was captured in a study of T cells in Graves' hyperthyroidism and ophthalmopathy. Study-level findings and limits: With a median lead of 6.5 months before onset, the model predicted ophthalmopathy. Using 13 V-J features, a model discriminated ophthalmopathy from stable hyperthyroidism.

More than 8.5 ml of fresh peripheral blood supplied the PBMCs. RNA transcripts served as the template for amplifying TCR beta CDR3 regions. An initial round of RT-PCR targeting the TCR CDR3 relied on the HTBI primer set. MiXCR, applied by TCRdb to the multiplex PCR reads, yields one record per CDR3 protein. This table has about 420,000 distinct CDR3 sequences, 15% to 18% appearing once. The table lists this clonotype with many counts. Its antigen remains unidentified. V gave up 0 bases and J gave up 6 bases, with 13 bases separating them. This CDR3 spans 15 amino acids. Germline lookup yields CDR1 LNHNV and CDR2 YYDKDF (reference sequence).

Sequenced material: blood. The receptor's source is a woman aged 18-29 years with Graves' hyperthyroidism. The chain links TRBV15 to TRBJ2-3; tentatively, D is TRBD2 (5 bases). The CDR3 region is CATSRETSGMDTQYF. CDR3 DNA sequence: TGTGCCACCAGCAGAGAGACCAGCGGTATGGATACGCAGTATTTT.